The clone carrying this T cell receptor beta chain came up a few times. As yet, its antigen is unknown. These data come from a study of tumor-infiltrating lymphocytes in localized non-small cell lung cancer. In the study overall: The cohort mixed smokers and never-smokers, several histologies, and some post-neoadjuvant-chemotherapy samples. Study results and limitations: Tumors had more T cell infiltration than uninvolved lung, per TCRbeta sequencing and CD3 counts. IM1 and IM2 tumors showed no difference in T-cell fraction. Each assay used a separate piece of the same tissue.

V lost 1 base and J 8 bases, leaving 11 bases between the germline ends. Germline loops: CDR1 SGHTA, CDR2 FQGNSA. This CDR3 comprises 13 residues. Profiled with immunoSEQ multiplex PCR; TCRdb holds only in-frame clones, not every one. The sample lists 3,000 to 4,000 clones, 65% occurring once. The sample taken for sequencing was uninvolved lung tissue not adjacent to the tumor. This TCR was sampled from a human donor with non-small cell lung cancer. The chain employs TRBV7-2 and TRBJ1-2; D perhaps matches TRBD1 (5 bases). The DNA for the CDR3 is TGTGCCAGCAGCTTAGGGGGGTTTGGGGGCTACACCTTC. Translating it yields CASSLGGFGGYTF.